The rows below give T cell receptor beta chains drawn from one sample of a study of CD4 T cells in relation to SARS-CoV-2 and coronaviruses. Antigens for these TCRs are unknown. Repertoires were generated with immunoSEQ multiplex PCR, while TCRdb's copy carries only in-frame clones and drops some. This sample yields about 36,000 clones, of which 77% are seen a single time; roughly 20% belongs to the top ten. Sequenced material: memory CD4+ T cells from PBMCs, cultured in vitro. The receptors originated from an adult with COVID-19. Each CDR3 is given with its conserved first and last residue. D genes are given only for firm matches. A clone size is listed for some rows: how often the clone was seen (once, few, many), or a class if it is expanded.

TRBJ2-1,TRBD2,TRBV30,once,TGTGCCTGGAGTGTACTAGCGGGAGGCTACAATGAGCAGTTCTTC,CAWSVLAGGYNEQFF
TRBJ2-2,.,TRBV30,.,TGTGCCTGGAGTGTGTACCTATCAGGGAACGCCGGGGAGCTGTTTTTT,CAWSVYLSGNAGELFF
TRBJ2-7,.,TRBV7-2,.,TGTGCCAGCAGCTTAGCGTTCTACGAGCAGTACTTC,CASSLAFYEQYF
TRBJ2-1,.,TRBV28,.,TGTGCCAGCAGTCTGACTTCTCCTGAGCAGTTCTTC,CASSLTSPEQFF
TRBJ2-1,TRBD1,TRBV3-1/TRBV3-2,.,TGTGCCAGCAGCCAAGGGCAGGGGGTTTTCAATGAGCAGTTCTTC,CASSQGQGVFNEQFF
TRBJ2-7,.,TRBV3-1/TRBV3-2,.,TGTGCCAGCAGCTCGGGGCACGAGCAGTACTTC,CASSSGHEQYF
TRBJ2-5,.,TRBV30,.,TGTGCCTGGAGTGAAATAGCCTCCCGTGAGACCCAGTACTTC,CAWSEIASRETQYF
TRBJ2-5,TRBD1,TRBV5-1,.,TGCGCCAGCAGCAAACTGCCGACAGGGGCTCAAGAGACCCAGTACTTC,CASSKLPTGAQETQYF
TRBJ2-5,TRBD2,TRBV2,few,TGTGCCAGCAGTAGCGGGAGACAAGAGACCCAGTACTTC,CASSSGRQETQYF
TRBJ2-7,TRBD2,TRBV10-1,.,TGCGCCAGCAGTGAGTGGGTAGCGGGGGAGCAGTACTTC,CASSEWVAGEQYF
TRBJ2-3,.,TRBV7-9,.,TGTGCCAGCAGCCTCGCGACTAGCACAGATACGCAGTATTTT,CASSLATSTDTQYF
TRBJ2-1,TRBD2,TRBV7-6,.,TGTGCCAGCAGCTTAGGTGCAGCGGGATACAATGAGCAGTTCTTC,CASSLGAAGYNEQFF
TRBJ2-7,.,TRBV6-2/TRBV6-3,medium-sized,TGTGCCAGCAGTTACCGTGCCACCTCCTACGAGCAGTACTTC,CASSYRATSYEQYF
TRBJ2-7,.,TRBV4-2,.,TGTGCCAGCAGCCAAGAGGCCAGCTACGAGCAGTACTTC,CASSQEASYEQYF
TRBJ2-3,TRBD1,TRBV5-1,.,TGCGCCAGCAGCTTCGGGACAGGGGTGGCAGATACGCAGTATTTT,CASSFGTGVADTQYF
TRBJ2-3,TRBD2,TRBV7-9,few,TGTGCCAGCACCCTAACGGCGGGAGGATCGACAGATACGCAGTATTTT,CASTLTAGGSTDTQYF
TRBJ2-1,.,TRBV3-1/TRBV3-2,.,TGTGCCAGCAGCCAAGCGGGACTGCTCGATGAGCAGTTCTTC,CASSQAGLLDEQFF
TRBJ1-6,.,TRBV6-5,.,TGTGCCAGCAGTTACTCATTCGTCGGTTCACCCCTCCACTTT,CASSYSFVGSPLHF
TRBJ2-7,.,TRBV5-5,.,TGTGCCAGCAGCCGGGATGCGGCAAGCACCTACGAGCAGTACTTC,CASSRDAASTYEQYF
TRBJ1-3,TRBD1,TRBV30,.,TGTGCCTGTTCACAGGGGGCGCGGGACACCATATATTTT,CACSQGARDTIYF
TRBJ2-7,.,TRBV5-1,few,TGCGCCAGCAGTCCCGTCAGCGGGCCTCCCTACGAGCAGTACTTC,CASSPVSGPPYEQYF
TRBJ2-2,TRBD2,TRBV5-1,once,TGCGCCAGCAGCCTAGGACTAGCGGGATCGGACGGGGAGCTGTTTTTT,CASSLGLAGSDGELFF
TRBJ2-7,.,TRBV18,.,TGTGCCAGCTCACCACCGACAGTCTCCTACGAGCAGTACTTC,CASSPPTVSYEQYF
TRBJ2-7,.,TRBV27,.,TGTGCCAGCAGTTCCCTCGCTAGCGAATCCTACGAGCAGTACTTC,CASSSLASESYEQYF
TRBJ1-1,TRBD1,TRBV10-3,.,TGTGCCATCAGGACAGGGGGCATGATGAACACTGAAGCTTTCTTT,CAIRTGGMMNTEAFF
TRBJ1-5,.,TRBV7-9,.,TGTGCCATCAAAGACAGTAATAGCAATCAGCCCCAGCATTTT,CAIKDSNSNQPQHF
TRBJ2-3,.,TRBV19,.,TGTGCCAGTACTCCGAGGGTGTGGGAGGGCACAGATACGCAGTATTTT,CASTPRVWEGTDTQYF
TRBJ1-6,TRBD1,TRBV3-1/TRBV3-2,.,TGTGCCAGCAGCGGGGGGACAGTCTATTCACCCCTCCACTTT,CASSGGTVYSPLHF
TRBJ2-1,TRBD1,TRBV28,.,TGTGCCAGCAGTTCACCGGGACAGGAAGTTCGTTGGGCCTACAATGAGCAGTTCTTC,CASSSPGQEVRWAYNEQFF
TRBJ2-3,TRBD2,TRBV5-4,.,TGTGCCAGCAGCGGGGGTAGCGGGAGAGCGATCACAGATACGCAGTATTTT,CASSGGSGRAITDTQYF
TRBJ2-1,.,TRBV2,.,TGTGCCAGCAGTAACAATGAGCAGTTCTTC,CASSNNEQFF
TRBJ1-4,.,TRBV5-6,.,TGTGCCAGCAGCTTATGGCTCAACAGAGAAGAAAAACTGTTTTTT,CASSLWLNREEKLFF
TRBJ2-3,.,TRBV9,.,TGTGCCAGCAGCGTAAGGACCTTCACAGATACGCAGTATTTT,CASSVRTFTDTQYF
TRBJ1-3,.,TRBV30,.,TGTGCCTGGAGTCAAGACCCCCAGGGAAACACCATATATTTT,CAWSQDPQGNTIYF
TRBJ1-5,TRBD1,TRBV28,.,TGTGCCAGCTCCGGGGGACAGGGGAGAGGACAGCCCCAGCATTTT,CASSGGQGRGQPQHF